This record looks at one TCR beta chain sequence and its context. Healthy Caucasian individuals made up all the donors. From germline, CDR1 is SEHNR and CDR2 FQNEAQ (reference sequence). The CDR3 is 13 residues long. The V and J ends lost 3 bases and 7 bases, in that order; junction bases with no gene match: 5. This entry is derived from a study of identical twins. After template switching added a universal primer site, the resulting cDNA carried unique molecular identifiers. A single record per CDR3 protein comes from TCRdb applying MiXCR to the 5' RACE reads. The table records 300,000 to 350,000 distinct CDR3 sequences, 12% of them present only once. The data also belong to a second study, concerning yellow fever vaccine responses in identical twins.

Input material: CD8+ T cells sorted from blood. This sequence originates from a woman aged 18-29 years in good health. The rearrangement joins TRBV7-9 to TRBJ2-7, with TRBD1 matching over 8 bases. In nucleotides, the CDR3 is TGTGCCAGCAGCTTCGGACAGGGCCGGGAGCAGTACTTC. It encodes CASSFGQGREQYF.